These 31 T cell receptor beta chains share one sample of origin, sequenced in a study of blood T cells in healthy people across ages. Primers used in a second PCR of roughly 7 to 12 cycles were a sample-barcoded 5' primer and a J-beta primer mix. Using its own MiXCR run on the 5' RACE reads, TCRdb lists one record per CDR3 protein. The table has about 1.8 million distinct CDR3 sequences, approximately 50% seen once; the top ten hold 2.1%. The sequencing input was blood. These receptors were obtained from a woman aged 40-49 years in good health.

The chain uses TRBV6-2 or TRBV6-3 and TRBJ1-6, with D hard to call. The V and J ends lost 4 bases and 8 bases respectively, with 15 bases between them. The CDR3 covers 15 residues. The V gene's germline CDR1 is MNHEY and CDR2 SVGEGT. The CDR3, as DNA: TGTGCCAGCAGTTCCCTTCCAGCGGTTGATTCACCCCTCCACTTT. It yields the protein CASSSLPAVDSPLHF.

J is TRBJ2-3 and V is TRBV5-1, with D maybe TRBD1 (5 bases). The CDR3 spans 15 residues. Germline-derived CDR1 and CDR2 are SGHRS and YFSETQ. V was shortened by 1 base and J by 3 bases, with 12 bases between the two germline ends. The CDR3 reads CASSLPRQSTDTQYF. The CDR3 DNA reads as TGCGCCAGCAGCTTGCCTCGACAGTCGACAGATACGCAGTATTTT.

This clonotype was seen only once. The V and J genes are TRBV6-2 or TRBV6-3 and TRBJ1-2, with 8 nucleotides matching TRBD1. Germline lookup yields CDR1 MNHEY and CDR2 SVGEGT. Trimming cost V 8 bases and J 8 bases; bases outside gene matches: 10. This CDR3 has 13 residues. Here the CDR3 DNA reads TGTGCCAGCGAATACCAGGGGGCGAGAGGCTACACCTTC. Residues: CASEYQGARGYTF.

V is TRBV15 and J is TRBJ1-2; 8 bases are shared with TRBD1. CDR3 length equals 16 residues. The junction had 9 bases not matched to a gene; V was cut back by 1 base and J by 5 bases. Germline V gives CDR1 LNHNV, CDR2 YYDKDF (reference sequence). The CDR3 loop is CATSRGQGARLYGYTF. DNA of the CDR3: TGTGCCACCAGCAGAGGGCAGGGGGCGCGTCTGTATGGCTACACCTTC.

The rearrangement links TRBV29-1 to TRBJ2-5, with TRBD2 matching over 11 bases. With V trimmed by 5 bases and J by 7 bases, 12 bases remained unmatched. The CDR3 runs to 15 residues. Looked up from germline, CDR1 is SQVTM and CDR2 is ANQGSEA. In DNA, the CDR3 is TGCAGCGTTCCCCTAGCGGGGGGTTTAGTCGGGACCCAGTACTTC. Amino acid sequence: CSVPLAGGLVGTQYF.

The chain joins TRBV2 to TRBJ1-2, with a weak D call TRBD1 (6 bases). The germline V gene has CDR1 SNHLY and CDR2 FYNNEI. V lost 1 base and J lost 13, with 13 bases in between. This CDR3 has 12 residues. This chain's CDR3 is CASSEGAGASTF. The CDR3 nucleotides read TGTGCCAGCAGTGAAGGGGCAGGGGCCTCCACCTTC.

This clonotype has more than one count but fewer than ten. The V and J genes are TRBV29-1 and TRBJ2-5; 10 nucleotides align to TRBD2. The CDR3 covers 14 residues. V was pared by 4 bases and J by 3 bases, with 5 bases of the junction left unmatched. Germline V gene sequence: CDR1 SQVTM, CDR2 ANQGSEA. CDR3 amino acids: CSVASGGAKETQYF. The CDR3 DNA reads TGCAGCGTTGCGAGCGGGGGGGCAAAAGAGACCCAGTACTTC.

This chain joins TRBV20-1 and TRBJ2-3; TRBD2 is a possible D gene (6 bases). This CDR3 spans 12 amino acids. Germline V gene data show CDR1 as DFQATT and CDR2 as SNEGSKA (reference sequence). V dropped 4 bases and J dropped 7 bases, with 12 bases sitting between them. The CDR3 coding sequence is TGCAGTGCTACGCTAGCGTCCAATACGCAGTATTTT. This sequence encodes CSATLASNTQYF.

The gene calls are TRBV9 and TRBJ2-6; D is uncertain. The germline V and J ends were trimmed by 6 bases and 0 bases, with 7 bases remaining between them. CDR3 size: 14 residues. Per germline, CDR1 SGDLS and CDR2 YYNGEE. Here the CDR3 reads CASNRFSGANVLTF. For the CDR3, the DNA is TGTGCCAGCAATCGATTCTCTGGGGCCAACGTCCTGACTTTC.

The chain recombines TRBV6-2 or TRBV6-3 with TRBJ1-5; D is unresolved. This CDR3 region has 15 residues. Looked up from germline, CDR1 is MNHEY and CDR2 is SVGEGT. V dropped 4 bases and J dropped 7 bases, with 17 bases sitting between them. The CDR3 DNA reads TGTGCCAGCAGTTCCCAAGGGAGCGTAACGCAGCCCCAGCATTTT. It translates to CASSSQGSVTQPQHF.

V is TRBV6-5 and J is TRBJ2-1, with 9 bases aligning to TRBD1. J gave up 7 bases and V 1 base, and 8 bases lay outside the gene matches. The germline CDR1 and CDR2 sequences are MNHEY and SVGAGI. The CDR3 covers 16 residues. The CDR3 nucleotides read TGTGCCAGCAGTTACTGGGGGACAGGGAAGTCAAATGAGCAGTTCTTC. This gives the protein CASSYWGTGKSNEQFF.

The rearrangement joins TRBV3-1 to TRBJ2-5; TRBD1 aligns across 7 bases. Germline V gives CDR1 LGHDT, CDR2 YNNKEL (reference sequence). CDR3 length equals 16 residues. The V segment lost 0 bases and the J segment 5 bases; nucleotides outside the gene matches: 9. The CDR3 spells CASSQDQTGYRETQYF. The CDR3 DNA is TGTGCCAGCAGCCAAGATCAGACAGGGTACCGGGAGACCCAGTACTTC.

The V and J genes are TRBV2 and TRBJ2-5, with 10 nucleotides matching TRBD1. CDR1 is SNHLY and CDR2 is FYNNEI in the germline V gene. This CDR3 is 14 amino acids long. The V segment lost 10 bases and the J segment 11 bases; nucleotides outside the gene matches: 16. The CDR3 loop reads CATQRDRGSNEQYF. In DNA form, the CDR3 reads TGTGCCACCCAGCGGGACAGGGGTAGCAATGAGCAGTACTTC.

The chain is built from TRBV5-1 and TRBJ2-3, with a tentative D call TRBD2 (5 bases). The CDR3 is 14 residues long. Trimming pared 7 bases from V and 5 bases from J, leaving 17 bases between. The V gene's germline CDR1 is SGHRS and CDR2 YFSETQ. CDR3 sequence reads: CASGNGVAEDTQYF. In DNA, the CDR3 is TGCGCCAGCGGAAACGGGGTGGCGGAAGATACGCAGTATTTT.

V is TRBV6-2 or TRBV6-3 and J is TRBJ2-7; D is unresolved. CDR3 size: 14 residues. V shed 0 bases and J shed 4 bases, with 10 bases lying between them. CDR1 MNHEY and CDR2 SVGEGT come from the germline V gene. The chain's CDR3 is CASSYSSPPYEQYF. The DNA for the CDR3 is TGTGCCAGCAGTTACTCCTCCCCTCCTTACGAGCAGTACTTC.

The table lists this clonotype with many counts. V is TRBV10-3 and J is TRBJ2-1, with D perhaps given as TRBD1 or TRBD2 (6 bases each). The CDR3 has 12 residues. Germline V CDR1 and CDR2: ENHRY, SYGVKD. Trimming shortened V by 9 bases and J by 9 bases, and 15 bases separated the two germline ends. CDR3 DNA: TGTGCCATGGGGGGCGCCTGGGCTGAGCAGTTCTTC. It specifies CAMGGAWAEQFF.

CDR3 amino acids: CASSLRRKETQYF. The DNA for the CDR3 is TGTGCCAGCAGTTTGAGGCGGAAAGAGACCCAGTACTTC. The gene calls are TRBV27 and TRBJ2-5; no clear D. CDR1 is MNHEY, CDR2 SMNVEV, per germline (reference sequence). CDR3 length: 13 amino acids. The V end lost 3 bases, the J end lost 3 bases, and 8 bases lay between the germline ends.

Here the CDR3 DNA reads TGTGCCATCAGTGGGGCATCGGACAGGGCCGCCTACGAGCAGTACTTC. As protein: CAISGASDRAAYEQYF. J is TRBJ2-7 and V is TRBV10-3; 8 bases line up with TRBD1. The CDR3 is 16 amino acids. From germline, CDR1 is ENHRY and CDR2 SYGVKD. Germline trimming cut 4 bases from V and 2 bases from J; bases unmatched to any gene: 10.

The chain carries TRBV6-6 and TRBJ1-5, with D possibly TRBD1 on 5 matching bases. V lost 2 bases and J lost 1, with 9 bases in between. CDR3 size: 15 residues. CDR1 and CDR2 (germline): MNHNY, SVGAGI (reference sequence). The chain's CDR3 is CASSYLGASNQPQHF. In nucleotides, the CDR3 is TGTGCCAGCAGTTACCTCGGGGCAAGCAATCAGCCCCAGCATTTT.

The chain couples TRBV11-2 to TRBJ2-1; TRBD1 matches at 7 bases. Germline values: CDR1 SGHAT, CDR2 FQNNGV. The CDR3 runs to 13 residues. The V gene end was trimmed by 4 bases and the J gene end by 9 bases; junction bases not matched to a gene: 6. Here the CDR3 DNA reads TGTGCCAGCAGCTGGGACAGAGAGTTTGAGCAGTTCTTC. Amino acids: CASSWDREFEQFF. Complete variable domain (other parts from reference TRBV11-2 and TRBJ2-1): EAGVAQSPRYKIIEKRQSVAFWCNPISGHATLYWYQQILGQGPKLLIQFQNNGVVDDSQLPKDRFSAERLKGVDSTLKIQPAKLEDSAVYLCASSWDREFEQFFGPGTRLTVL.

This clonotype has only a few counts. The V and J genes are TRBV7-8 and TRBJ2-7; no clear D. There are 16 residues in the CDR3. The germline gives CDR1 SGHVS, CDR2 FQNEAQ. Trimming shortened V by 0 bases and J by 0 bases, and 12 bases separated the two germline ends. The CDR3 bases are TGTGCCAGCAGCTTAGCGGTGGGGTTGTCCTCCTACGAGCAGTACTTC. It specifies CASSLAVGLSSYEQYF.

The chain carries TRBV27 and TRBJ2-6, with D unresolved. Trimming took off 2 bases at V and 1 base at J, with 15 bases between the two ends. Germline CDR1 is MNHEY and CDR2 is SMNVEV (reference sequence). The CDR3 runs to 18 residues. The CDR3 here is CASSLAPPEYSGANVLTF. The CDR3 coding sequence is TGTGCCAGCAGTTTAGCCCCCCCAGAGTATTCTGGGGCCAACGTCCTGACTTTC.

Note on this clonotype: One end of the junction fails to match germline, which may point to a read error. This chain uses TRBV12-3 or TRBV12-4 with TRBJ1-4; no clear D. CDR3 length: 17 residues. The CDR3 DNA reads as TGTGCCAGCAGAAACGTCGGGGTGAGGGCGGAGGGTGAAAAACCGTTTTTT. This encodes CASRNVGVRAEGEKPFF.

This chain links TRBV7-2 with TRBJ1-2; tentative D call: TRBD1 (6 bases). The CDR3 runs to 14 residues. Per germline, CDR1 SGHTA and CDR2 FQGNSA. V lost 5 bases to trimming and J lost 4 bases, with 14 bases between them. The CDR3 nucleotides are TGTGCCAGCAGCCCGTCGACAGGACCCTATGGCTACACCTTC. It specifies CASSPSTGPYGYTF.

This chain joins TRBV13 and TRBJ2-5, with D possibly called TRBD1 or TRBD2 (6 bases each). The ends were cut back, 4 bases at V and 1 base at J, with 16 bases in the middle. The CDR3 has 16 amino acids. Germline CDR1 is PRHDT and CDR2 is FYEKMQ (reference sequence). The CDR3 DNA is TGTGCCAGCAGCTCCCGGGGGCGGGGCATCCAAGAGACCCAGTACTTC. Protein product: CASSSRGRGIQETQYF.

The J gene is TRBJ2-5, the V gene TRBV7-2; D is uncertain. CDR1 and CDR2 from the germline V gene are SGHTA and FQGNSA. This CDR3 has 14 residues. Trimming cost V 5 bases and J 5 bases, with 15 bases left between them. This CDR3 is CASSPQRPGETQYF. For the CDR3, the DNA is TGTGCCAGCAGCCCCCAACGGCCTGGGGAGACCCAGTACTTC.

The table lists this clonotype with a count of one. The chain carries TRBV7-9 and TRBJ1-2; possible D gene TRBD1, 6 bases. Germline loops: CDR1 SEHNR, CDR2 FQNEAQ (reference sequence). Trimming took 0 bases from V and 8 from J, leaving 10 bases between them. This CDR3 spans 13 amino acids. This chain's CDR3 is CASSLASGVGYTF. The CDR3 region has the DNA TGTGCCAGCAGCTTAGCCTCAGGGGTCGGCTACACCTTC.

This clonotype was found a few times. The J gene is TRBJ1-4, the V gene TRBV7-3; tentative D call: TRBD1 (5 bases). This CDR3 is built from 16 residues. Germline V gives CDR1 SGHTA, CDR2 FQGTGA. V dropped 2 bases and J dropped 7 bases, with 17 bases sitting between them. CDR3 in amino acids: CASSLGPPRAGEKLFF. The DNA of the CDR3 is TGTGCCAGCAGCTTAGGTCCCCCCAGGGCGGGTGAAAAACTGTTTTTT. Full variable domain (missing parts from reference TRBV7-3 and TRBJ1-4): GAGVSQTPSNKVTEKGKYVELRCDPISGHTALYWYRQSLGQGPEFLIYFQGTGAADDSGLPNDRFFAVRPEGSVSTLKIQRTERGDSAVYLCASSLGPPRAGEKLFFGSGTQLSVL.

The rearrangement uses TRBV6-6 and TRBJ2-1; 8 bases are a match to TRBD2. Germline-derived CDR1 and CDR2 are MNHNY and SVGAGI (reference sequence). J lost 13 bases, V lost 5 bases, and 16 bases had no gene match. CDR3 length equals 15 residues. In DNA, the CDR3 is TGTGCCAGCAGTATTAGCGGGGCCAATAAAGAGACCCAGTTCTTC. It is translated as CASSISGANKETQFF.

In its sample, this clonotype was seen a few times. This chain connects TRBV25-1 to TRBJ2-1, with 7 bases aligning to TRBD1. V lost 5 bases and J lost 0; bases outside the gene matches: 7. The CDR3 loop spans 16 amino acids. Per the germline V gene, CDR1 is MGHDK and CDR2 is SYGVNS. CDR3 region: CASSPTTGTSYNEQFF. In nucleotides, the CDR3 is TGTGCCAGCAGTCCTACGACAGGGACCTCCTACAATGAGCAGTTCTTC.

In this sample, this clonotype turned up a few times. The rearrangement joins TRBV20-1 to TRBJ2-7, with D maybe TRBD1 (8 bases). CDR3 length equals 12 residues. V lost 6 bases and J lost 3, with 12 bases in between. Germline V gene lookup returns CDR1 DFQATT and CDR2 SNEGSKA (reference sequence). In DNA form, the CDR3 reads TGCAGTGCCACAGGGGGGGTCTACGAGCAGTACTTC. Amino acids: CSATGGVYEQYF.